One and the same sample provided the 23 T cell receptor beta chains below, sequenced in a study of control samples from healthy donors and cancer patients. This table comes from immunoSEQ multiplex PCR, and its TCRdb copy is limited to in-frame clones, with some not included. The data hold about 70,000 clones, with about 87% observed a single time. The source material was blood. The receptor set was obtained from a man aged 45-60 years in good health.

This clone was detected once. The chain links TRBV11-3 to TRBJ2-1; D remains unclear. Germline-derived CDR1 and CDR2 are SGHNT and YENEEA. Trimming removed 2 bases from V and 7 bases from J, with 18 bases in between. The CDR3 sequence is 16 residues long. CDR3 coding DNA: TGTGCCAGCAGCTTATTCTCGAGTCTAATAGGGAATGAGCAGTTCTTC. As protein: CASSLFSSLIGNEQFF.

J is TRBJ2-5 and V is TRBV23-1; 8 bases line up with TRBD1. TRBV23-1 is identified as an open reading frame with a role that is uncertain. The CDR3 has 14 residues. Unmatched junction bases numbered 12, after V lost 2 bases and J lost 13 bases. For the CDR3, the DNA is TGCGCCAGCAGTCAAAGGGACAGGTCAGAGCACATGTACTTC. Encoded protein: CASSQRDRSEHMYF.

The chain links TRBV9 to TRBJ1-3; D not resolved. Trimming shortened V by 1 base and J by 0 bases, and 11 bases separated the two germline ends. This CDR3 region has 16 residues. Per the germline V gene, CDR1 is SGDLS and CDR2 is YYNGEE. CDR3 coding DNA: TGTGCCAGCAGCGTAAGGAGTACAGTCTCTGGAAACACCATATATTTT. Translation: CASSVRSTVSGNTIYF.

The rearrangement links TRBV10-2 to TRBJ2-7; no reliable D call. The CDR3 has 13 amino acids. Trimming removed 5 bases from V and 4 bases from J, with 12 bases in between. Germline V gene sequence: CDR1 WSHSY, CDR2 SAAADI. CDR3: CASSPGVAYEQYF. In DNA form, the CDR3 reads TGCGCCAGCAGTCCAGGCGTTGCGTACGAGCAGTACTTC.

The genes are TRBV2 and TRBJ1-1, with D maybe TRBD1 (6 bases). The germline V and J ends were trimmed by 5 bases and 1 base, with 14 bases remaining between them. Per the germline V gene, CDR1 is SNHLY and CDR2 is FYNNEI. The CDR3 runs 15 residues. The CDR3 DNA reads as TGTGCCAGCAGTCCGACCGGGACACCGAACACTGAAGCTTTCTTT. As protein: CASSPTGTPNTEAFF. Supplemented by reference TRBV2 and TRBJ1-1, the full variable domain reads EPEVTQTPSHQVTQMGQEVILRCVPISNHLYFYWYRQILGQKVEFLVSFYNNEISEKSEIFDDQFSVERPDGSNFTLKIRSTKLEDSAMYFCASSPTGTPNTEAFFGQGTRLTVV.

This clone appeared a single time. The chain recombines TRBV7-6 with TRBJ2-1; 9 bases fit TRBD2. Germline values: CDR1 SGHVS, CDR2 FNYEAQ. V shed 1 base and J 6 bases; nucleotides not matched to a gene: 10. CDR3 length: 17 amino acids. This CDR3 is CASSLGATSGQTNEQFF. DNA for the CDR3: TGTGCCAGCAGCTTAGGCGCCACTAGCGGGCAAACCAATGAGCAGTTCTTC.

Here the CDR3 reads CAWSWGANGYTF. CDR3 DNA: TGTGCCTGGAGTTGGGGGGCGAACGGCTACACCTTC. This chain links TRBV30 with TRBJ1-2; weak D call: TRBD1 (6 bases). V lost 2 bases to trimming and J lost 8 bases, with 12 bases between them. This CDR3 contains 12 residues. Per germline, CDR1 GTSNPN and CDR2 SVGIG (reference sequence).

The rearrangement uses TRBV4-3 and TRBJ2-2; TRBD2 aligns across 9 bases. With V trimmed by 0 bases and J by 7 bases, 9 bases remained unmatched. The CDR3 covers 17 residues. The germline V gene encodes CDR1 LGHNA and CDR2 YSLEER. The CDR3 DNA sequence: TGCGCCAGCAGCCAAGACGGAGCGGGAGGAGGGGGCGGGGAGCTGTTTTTT. Residues: CASSQDGAGGGGGELFF.

This clone was found a few times. This chain uses TRBV6-5 with TRBJ1-5; D not certain. Germline CDR1 is MNHEY and CDR2 is SVGAGI. The V end lost 2 bases, the J end lost 5 bases, and 7 bases lay between the germline ends. This CDR3 has 13 residues. The DNA for the CDR3 is TGTGCCAGCAGTTACACACAAGATCAGCCCCAGCATTTT. Translation: CASSYTQDQPQHF.

The rearrangement joins TRBV10-1 to TRBJ1-2; D may be TRBD1 (5 bases). This CDR3 region has 13 residues. Per the germline V gene, CDR1 is WNHNN and CDR2 is SYGVQD (reference sequence). V lost 6 bases and J lost 4, with 12 bases in between. The CDR3 bases are TGCGCCAGCAGACTGGGACGGTTCTATGGCTACACCTTC. Amino acid sequence: CASRLGRFYGYTF.

V usage is TRBV2 and J usage is TRBJ2-1, with D tentatively TRBD2 (6 bases). The CDR3 spans 14 residues. Germline CDR1 is SNHLY and CDR2 is FYNNEI. V was clipped by 6 bases and J by 0 bases, with 9 bases between them. CDR3 DNA sequence: TGTGCCAGCAGAGGAGGGGACTCCTACAATGAGCAGTTCTTC. Protein product: CASRGGDSYNEQFF. The variable domain in full, completed from reference TRBV2 and TRBJ2-1, reads EPEVTQTPSHQVTQMGQEVILRCVPISNHLYFYWYRQILGQKVEFLVSFYNNEISEKSEIFDDQFSVERPDGSNFTLKIRSTKLEDSAMYFCASRGGDSYNEQFFGPGTRLTVL.

The J gene is TRBJ1-3, the V gene TRBV18; tentative D call: TRBD1 (5 bases). Trimming pared 2 bases from V and 4 bases from J, leaving 12 bases between. The length of the CDR3 is 15 residues. Germline V gene lookup returns CDR1 KGHSH and CDR2 LQKENI. The CDR3 sequence is CASSPLGAVGNTIYF. The CDR3 DNA reads as TGTGCCAGCTCACCATTAGGGGCAGTCGGAAACACCATATATTTT.

V is TRBV18 and J is TRBJ1-1; TRBD1 aligns across 7 bases. Germline V gene sequence: CDR1 KGHSH, CDR2 LQKENI. The CDR3 extends over 15 amino acids. Trimming cost V 6 bases and J 0 bases; bases outside gene matches: 7. The CDR3 nucleotides read TGTGCCAGCTCCCGAGGGGGCGGAATGAACACTGAAGCTTTCTTT. This codes for CASSRGGGMNTEAFF.

The chain recombines TRBV27 with TRBJ1-2, with a tentative D call TRBD1 (6 bases). Per the germline V gene, CDR1 is MNHEY and CDR2 is SMNVEV (reference sequence). The CDR3 is made up of 15 amino acids. V was clipped by 5 bases and J by 0 bases, with 13 bases between them. The CDR3 DNA reads as TGTGCCAGCAGTGTCGGGGGCCGACCTAACTATGGCTACACCTTC. It translates to CASSVGGRPNYGYTF.

The CDR3 sequence: CASSSVAGVPRGAQYF. The CDR3 DNA follows: TGTGCCAGCAGCTCAGTAGCGGGGGTTCCAAGAGGGGCCCAGTACTTC. The V gene is TRBV5-6, the J gene TRBJ2-5, with 9 bases that match TRBD2. This CDR3 contains 16 residues. V shed 3 bases, J shed 9 bases, and the junction held 15 bases outside the gene matches. Germline CDR1 is SGHDT and CDR2 is YYEEEE.

The gene calls are TRBV29-1 and TRBJ2-7; unclear D gene. The V gene lost 1 base and the J gene lost 7 bases, with 14 bases spanning the gap. CDR1 is SQVTM and CDR2 is ANQGSEA in the germline V gene. CDR3 size: 13 residues. CDR3 region: CSVEGRAVGEQYF. The CDR3 coding sequence is TGCAGCGTTGAAGGACGGGCTGTGGGGGAGCAGTACTTC.

V is TRBV27 and J is TRBJ1-2, with D hard to call. The ends were cut back, 5 bases at V and 5 bases at J, with 12 bases in the middle. The V gene's germline CDR1 is MNHEY and CDR2 SMNVEV (reference sequence). CDR3 length equals 13 residues. The CDR3 sequence is CASSMSPGYGYTF. CDR3 in DNA: TGTGCCAGCAGTATGTCCCCCGGTTATGGCTACACCTTC.

CDR3 protein: CASSPRDPRGNTIYF. The CDR3 DNA reads as TGTGCCAGCAGCCCGAGGGACCCGCGCGGAAACACCATATATTTT. V usage is TRBV9 and J usage is TRBJ1-3; tentatively, D is TRBD1 (5 bases). The CDR3 contains 15 residues. In germline, CDR1 is SGDLS, CDR2 YYNGEE. Deletions cut 4 bases from V and 4 bases from J, with 15 bases between.

CDR3 region: CASSLLTAMGNEQFF. For the CDR3, the DNA is TGTGCCAGCAGCTTACTAACGGCAATGGGCAATGAGCAGTTCTTC. J is TRBJ2-1 and V is TRBV11-3; no firm D call. Trimming shortened V by 2 bases and J by 6 bases, and 14 bases separated the two germline ends. The germline CDR1 and CDR2 sequences are SGHNT and YENEEA. The CDR3 runs to 15 residues.

V gene TRBV18 combines with J gene TRBJ1-6; unclear D gene. CDR1 and CDR2 (germline): KGHSH, LQKENI. The V and J ends lost 3 bases and 5 bases respectively, with 2 bases between them. The CDR3 has 12 residues. CDR3 nucleotide sequence: TGTGCCAGCTCACCCGATAATTCACCCCTCCACTTT. Its protein is CASSPDNSPLHF.

The rearrangement joins TRBV3-1 (or the pseudogene TRBV3-2) to TRBJ2-2; the D is unclear. The CDR3 totals 14 residues. Trimming pared 1 base from V and 7 bases from J, leaving 10 bases between. Germline V gene sequence: CDR1 LGHDT, CDR2 YNNKEL (reference sequence). The CDR3 spells CASSQATRFGELFF. The CDR3 DNA follows: TGTGCCAGCAGCCAAGCGACGCGGTTCGGGGAGCTGTTTTTT.

The chain combines TRBV29-1 with TRBJ2-1, with 13 bases aligning to TRBD2. The germline V gene encodes CDR1 SQVTM and CDR2 ANQGSEA. This CDR3 is 17 amino acids long. After removal of 3 bases from V and 0 bases from J, the junction contained 5 bases not matched to a gene. The CDR3 reads CSVEGLAGRGSYNEQFF. The CDR3 DNA reads TGCAGCGTTGAGGGACTAGCGGGGCGGGGCTCCTACAATGAGCAGTTCTTC.

The chain carries TRBV30 and TRBJ2-7; 8 bases line up with TRBD2. J lost 4 bases, V lost 3 bases, and 5 bases had no gene match. The CDR3 is made up of 13 amino acids. In germline, CDR1 is GTSNPN, CDR2 SVGIG (reference sequence). The CDR3, as DNA: TGTGCCTGGAGAGGACTAGCTGTGTACGAGCAGTACTTC. Encoded protein: CAWRGLAVYEQYF.